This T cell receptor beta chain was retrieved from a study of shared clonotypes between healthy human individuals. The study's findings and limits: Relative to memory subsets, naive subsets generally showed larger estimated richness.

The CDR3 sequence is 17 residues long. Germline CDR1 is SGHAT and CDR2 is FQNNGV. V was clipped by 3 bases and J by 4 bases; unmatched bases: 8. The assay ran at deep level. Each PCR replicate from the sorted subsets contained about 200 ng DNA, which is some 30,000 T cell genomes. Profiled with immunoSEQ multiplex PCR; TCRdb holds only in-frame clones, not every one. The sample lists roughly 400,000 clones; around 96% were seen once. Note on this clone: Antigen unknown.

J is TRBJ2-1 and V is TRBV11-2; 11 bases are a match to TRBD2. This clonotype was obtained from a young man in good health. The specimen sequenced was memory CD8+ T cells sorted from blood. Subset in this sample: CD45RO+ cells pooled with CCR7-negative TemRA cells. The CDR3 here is CASSFPGTSGKYNEQFF. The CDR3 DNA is TGTGCCAGCAGCTTTCCCGGGACTAGCGGTAAATACAATGAGCAGTTCTTC.